The clone carrying this TCR beta chain was counted a single time. Its cognate antigen is unknown. The sample is drawn from a study of blood T cells in healthy people across ages. Study results and limitations: Underestimates were what the diversity estimates from one million T cells were considered to be. Long-lived donors exceeded aged donors in naive CD4+ cells and diversity. Significant beta diversity loss was already apparent by age about 39, declining roughly linearly.

This CDR3 has 14 residues. V was pared by 8 bases and J by 6 bases, with 9 bases of the junction left unmatched. Germline CDR1 is MNHNS and CDR2 is SASEGT. A J-beta primer mix and a sample-barcoded 5' primer were used in a second PCR of roughly 7 to 12 cycles. Each of the cDNA molecules was tagged by a template-switch adaptor with 12 random nucleotides. One entry per CDR3 protein, called by TCRdb with MiXCR from the 5' RACE reads. The sample records roughly 1,300,000 distinct CDR3 sequences, roughly 59% being singletons. The receptor's source is a man aged 18 to 35 in good health. This rearrangement joins TRBV6-1 to TRBJ1-5, with 8 bases lining up with TRBD1. The sequenced material came from blood. CDR3 amino acids: CASRWTGRSQPQHF. In DNA form, the CDR3 reads TGTGCCAGCCGCTGGACAGGGAGGAGTCAGCCCCAGCATTTT.